This TCR beta chain was sequenced for a study of blood T cell repertoires in COVID-19. Across the whole study: The origin of the acute and convalescent COVID-19 samples was the United States, Italy and Spain. Sources were T cells, B-cell-depleted T cells, or PBMCs; the material itself was cDNA or gDNA.

In the original workflow: From reference gene primer amplification, estimates of nucleated cell counts were derived. Clones were read by immunoSEQ multiplex PCR, and TCRdb kept only the in-frame ones, dropping some. That table is the source of V, J and clone size, and D and trimming were worked out from the DNA. The sample holds about 670,000 clones, 70% to 90% seen once. V lost 6 bases and J lost 3, with 17 bases in between. CDR1 is MNHEY, CDR2 SVGAGI, per germline. The CDR3 extends over 15 amino acids. Sequencing used peripheral blood. This chain links TRBV6-5 with TRBJ1-1; D remains ambiguous. The clonotype was recovered from a young woman with acute or convalescent COVID-19. This chain's CDR3 is CASRDNDGRDTEAFF. The CDR3, as DNA: TGTGCCAGCAGAGATAACGACGGGAGGGACACTGAAGCTTTCTTT.